This T cell receptor beta chain was captured by sequencing in a study of blood T cell repertoires in COVID-19. Study information: There were acute and convalescent COVID-19 samples, and they came from the United States, Italy and Spain. Nucleic acid was either cDNA or gDNA, and it came from T cells, B-cell-depleted T cells, or PBMCs.

This clone has a handful of counts. How the authors handled the data: Amplification from reference gene primers served as the basis for estimated nucleated cell counts. Clones were sequenced by immunoSEQ multiplex PCR, and TCRdb holds only the in-frame ones, with some missing. V and J calls and clone size are copied from that table; D and trimming were computed from the DNA. The sample lists over 70,000 clones; about 86% were seen once. The source of this sequence is a human donor in a cohort sampled during active COVID-19. Sample: peripheral blood.

The CDR3 protein is CATSEGGNEQFF. The CDR3 DNA reads as TGTGCCACCAGTGAAGGGGGCAATGAGCAGTTCTTC. The chain joins TRBV24-1 to TRBJ2-1; D is perhaps TRBD1 (6 bases). This CDR3 is 12 amino acids long. Germline V gene lookup returns CDR1 KGHDR and CDR2 SFDVKD. V was pared by 4 bases and J by 6 bases, with 6 bases between.